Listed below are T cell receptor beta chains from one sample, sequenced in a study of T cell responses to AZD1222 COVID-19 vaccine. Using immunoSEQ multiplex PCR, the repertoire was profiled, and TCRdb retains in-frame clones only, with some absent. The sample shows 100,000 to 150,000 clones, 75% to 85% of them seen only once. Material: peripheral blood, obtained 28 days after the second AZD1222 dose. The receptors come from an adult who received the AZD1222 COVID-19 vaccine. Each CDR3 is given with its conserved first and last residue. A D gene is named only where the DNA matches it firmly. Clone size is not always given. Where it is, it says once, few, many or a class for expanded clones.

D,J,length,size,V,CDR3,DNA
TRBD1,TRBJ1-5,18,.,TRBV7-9,CASSRDRGPLYSNQPQHF,TGTGCCAGCAGCCGCGACAGGGGTCCCCTGTATAGCAATCAGCCCCAGCATTTT
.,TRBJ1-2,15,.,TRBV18,CASSPRQAPPDGYTF,TGTGCCAGCTCACCACGACAGGCCCCGCCTGATGGCTACACCTTC
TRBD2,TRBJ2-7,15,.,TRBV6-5,CASSWTSGGSYEQYF,TGTGCCAGCAGTTGGACTAGCGGGGGTTCCTACGAGCAGTACTTC
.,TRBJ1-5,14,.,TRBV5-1,CASSFSDSNQPQHF,TGCGCCAGCAGTTTCAGCGATAGCAATCAGCCCCAGCATTTT
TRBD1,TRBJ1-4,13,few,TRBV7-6,CASSRTGDEKLFF,TGTGCCAGCAGCAGGACAGGGGATGAAAAACTGTTTTTT
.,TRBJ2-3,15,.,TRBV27,CASSIAQPGTDTQYF,TGTGCCAGTAGCATTGCGCAACCGGGCACAGATACGCAGTATTTT
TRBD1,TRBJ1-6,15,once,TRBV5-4,CASSLSGTGNSPLHF,TGTGCCAGCAGCTTGTCCGGGACAGGCAATTCACCCCTCCACTTT
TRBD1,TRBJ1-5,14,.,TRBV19,CASSPWDSPQPQHF,TGTGCCAGTAGTCCCTGGGACAGCCCCCAGCCCCAGCATTTT
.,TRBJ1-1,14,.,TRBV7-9,CASSLTLKGREAFF,TGTGCCAGCAGCTTAACGTTGAAGGGCCGTGAAGCTTTCTTT
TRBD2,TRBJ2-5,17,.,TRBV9,CASSEASGGQYQETQYF,TGTGCCAGCAGCGAGGCTAGCGGGGGGCAGTACCAAGAGACCCAGTACTTC
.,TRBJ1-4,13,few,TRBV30,CAWSAARDEKLFF,TGTGCCTGGAGTGCAGCCCGGGATGAAAAACTGTTTTTT
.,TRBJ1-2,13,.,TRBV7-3,CASSFSRNYGYTF,TGTGCCAGCAGCTTCAGTAGGAACTATGGCTACACCTTC
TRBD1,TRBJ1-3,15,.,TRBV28,CASSSSRRGLNTIYF,TGTGCCAGCAGTTCCTCTCGGAGGGGGCTGAACACCATATATTTT
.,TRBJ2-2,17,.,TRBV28,CASSWGQGWQPTGELFF,TGTGCCAGCAGTTGGGGTCAGGGGTGGCAGCCCACCGGGGAGCTGTTTTTT
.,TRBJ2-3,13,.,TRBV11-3,CASSLAERDTQYF,TGTGCCAGCAGCTTAGCAGAGAGGGATACGCAGTATTTT
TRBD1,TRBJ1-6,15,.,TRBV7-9,CASSSSGQGVSPLHF,TGTGCCAGCAGCTCCTCGGGACAGGGGGTCTCACCCCTCCACTTT
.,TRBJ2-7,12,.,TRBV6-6,CASSLTSYEQYF,TGTGCCAGCAGTCTGACTAGCTACGAGCAGTACTTC
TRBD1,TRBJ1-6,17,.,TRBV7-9,CASSRTRLGQGDSPLHF,TGTGCCAGCAGCCGTACCCGACTGGGACAGGGGGACTCACCCCTCCACTTT
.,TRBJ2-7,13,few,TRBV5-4,CASSLQDGYEQYF,TGTGCCAGCAGCTTACAGGATGGCTACGAGCAGTACTTC
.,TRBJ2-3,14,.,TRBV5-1,CASSWVESTDTQYF,TGCGCCAGCAGTTGGGTGGAGAGCACAGATACGCAGTATTTT
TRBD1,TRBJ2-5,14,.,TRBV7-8,CASSLSRGRETQYF,TGTGCCAGCAGCTTAAGCAGGGGGCGAGAGACCCAGTACTTC
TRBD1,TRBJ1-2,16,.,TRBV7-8,CASSLDPDRPGYGYTF,TGTGCCAGCAGCTTAGACCCGGACAGGCCTGGCTATGGCTACACCTTC
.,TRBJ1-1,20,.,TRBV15,CATSRDVVVSRVLGYTEAFF,TGTGCCACCAGCAGAGATGTGGTGGTGTCCAGGGTACTCGGTTACACTGAAGCTTTCTTT
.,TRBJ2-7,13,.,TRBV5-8,CASSAGRLYEQYF,TGTGCCAGCAGCGCGGGGAGACTATACGAGCAGTACTTC
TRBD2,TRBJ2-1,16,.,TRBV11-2,CASSDLAGDSYNEQFF,TGTGCCAGCAGCGACCTAGCGGGAGACTCCTACAATGAGCAGTTCTTC
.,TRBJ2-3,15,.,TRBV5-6,CASSFRRTARDTQYF,TGTGCCAGCAGCTTCCGCCGGACAGCTAGGGATACGCAGTATTTT
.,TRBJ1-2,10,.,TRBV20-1,CSAEEDGYTF,TGCAGTGCGGAAGAGGATGGCTACACCTTC
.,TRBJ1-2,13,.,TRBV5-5,CASSPRLGYGYTF,TGTGCCAGCAGCCCCCGCTTAGGCTATGGCTACACCTTC
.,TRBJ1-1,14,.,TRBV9,CASSPSRAYTEAFF,TGTGCCAGCAGCCCTTCCCGGGCCTACACTGAAGCTTTCTTT
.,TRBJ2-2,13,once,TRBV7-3,CASSRSGTGELFF,TGTGCCAGCAGCCGATCCGGCACCGGGGAGCTGTTTTTT
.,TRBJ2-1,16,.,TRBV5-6,CASSLGFRVTYNEQFF,TGTGCCAGCAGCTTGGGTTTTAGGGTAACCTACAATGAGCAGTTCTTC
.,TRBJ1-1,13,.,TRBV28,CASTTQTNTEAFF,TGTGCCAGCACGACCCAGACGAACACTGAAGCTTTCTTT
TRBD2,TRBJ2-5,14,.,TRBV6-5,CASGLAGPQETQYF,TGTGCCAGCGGACTAGCGGGACCCCAAGAGACCCAGTACTTC
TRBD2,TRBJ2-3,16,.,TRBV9,CASTETSGYVTDTQYF,TGTGCCAGCACAGAGACTAGCGGGTATGTCACAGATACGCAGTATTTT
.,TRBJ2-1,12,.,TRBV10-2,CASSEWGLEQFF,TGCGCCAGCAGTGAGTGGGGGCTTGAGCAGTTCTTC
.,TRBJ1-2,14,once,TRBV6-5,CASSHYSSGGGYTF,TGTGCCAGCAGCCACTATTCTTCGGGGGGAGGCTACACCTTC
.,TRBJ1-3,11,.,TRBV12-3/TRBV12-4,CASSGPNTIYF,TGTGCCAGCAGCGGACCAAACACCATATATTTT
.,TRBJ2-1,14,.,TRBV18,CASSPRGGIDEQFF,TGTGCCAGCTCACCGAGGGGGGGCATAGATGAGCAGTTCTTC
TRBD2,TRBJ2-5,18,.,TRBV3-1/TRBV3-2,CASSHATVGGSGVKTQYF,TGTGCCAGCAGCCATGCCACGGTGGGTGGTAGCGGGGTGAAGACCCAGTACTTC
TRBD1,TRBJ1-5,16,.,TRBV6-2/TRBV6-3,CASSPSMTGRNQPQHF,TGTGCCAGCAGCCCTTCCATGACAGGGCGGAATCAGCCCCAGCATTTT
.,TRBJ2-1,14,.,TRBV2,CASSGPGSGNEQFF,TGTGCCAGCAGTGGACCGGGCTCGGGCAATGAGCAGTTCTTC
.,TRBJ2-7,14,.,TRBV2,CASSASGVIYEQYF,TGTGCCAGCAGTGCGAGCGGAGTTATCTACGAGCAGTACTTC
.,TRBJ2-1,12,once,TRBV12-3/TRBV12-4,CASSLLRGVLIF,TGTGCCAGCAGTTTGTTGAGAGGGGTGTTAATCTTC
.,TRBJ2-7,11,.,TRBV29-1,CSVQGDYEQYF,TGCAGCGTGCAGGGAGACTACGAGCAGTACTTC
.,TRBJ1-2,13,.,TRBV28,CASRFGGYYGYTF,TGTGCCAGCAGATTCGGGGGATACTATGGCTACACCTTC
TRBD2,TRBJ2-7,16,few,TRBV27,CASSLVRLAGGNEQYF,TGTGCCAGCAGTTTAGTGCGACTAGCGGGGGGGAACGAGCAGTACTTC
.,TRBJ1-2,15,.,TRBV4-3,CASSQEGAPNYGYTF,TGCGCCAGCAGCCAAGAGGGGGCTCCTAACTATGGCTACACCTTC